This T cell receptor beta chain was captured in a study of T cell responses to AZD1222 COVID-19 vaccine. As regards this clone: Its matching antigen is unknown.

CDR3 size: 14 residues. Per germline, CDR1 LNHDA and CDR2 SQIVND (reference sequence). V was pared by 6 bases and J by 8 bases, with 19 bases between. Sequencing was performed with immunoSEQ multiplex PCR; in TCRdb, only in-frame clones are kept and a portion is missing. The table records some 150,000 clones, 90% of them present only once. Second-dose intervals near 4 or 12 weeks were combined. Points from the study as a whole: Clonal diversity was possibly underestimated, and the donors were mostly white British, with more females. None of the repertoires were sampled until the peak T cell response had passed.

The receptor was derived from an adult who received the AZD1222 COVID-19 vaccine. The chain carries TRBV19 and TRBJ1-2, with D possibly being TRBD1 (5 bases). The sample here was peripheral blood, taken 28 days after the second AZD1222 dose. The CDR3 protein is CASSPTSKGRGYTF. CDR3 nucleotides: TGTGCCAGTAGCCCAACCTCGAAGGGGAGGGGCTACACCTTC.